This T cell receptor beta chain derives from a study of T cell responses to AZD1222 COVID-19 vaccine. Sequencing used immunoSEQ multiplex PCR; TCRdb keeps in-frame clones, though not all of them. The sample comprises 160,000 or so clones, approximately 91% of which are singletons, and under 2.5% rests with the top ten. Germline CDR1 and CDR2: LNHDA and SQIVND (reference sequence). The V and J ends lost 8 bases and 3 bases respectively, with 19 bases between them. The CDR3 spans 15 residues. The sequencing used peripheral blood, collected on day 0 of AZD1222 vaccination. The sequence derives from an adult in good health. The chain combines TRBV19 with TRBJ1-2; perhaps TRBD1 as D (5 bases). The CDR3 loop is CASGKSPGGYYGYTF. Written as DNA, the CDR3 is TGTGCCAGTGGGAAAAGTCCGGGGGGGTACTATGGCTACACCTTC. The complete variable domain, with remaining parts taken from reference TRBV19 and TRBJ1-2, reads DGGITQSPKYLFRKEGQNVTLSCEQNLNHDAMYWYRQDPGQGLRLIYYSQIVNDFQKGDIAEGYSVSREKKESFPLTVTSAQKNPTAFYLCASGKSPGGYYGYTFGSGTRLTVV.